This passage covers 11 T cell receptor beta chains from one sample sequenced in a study of regulatory T cells in long-lasting Graves disease. As for time point: newly diagnosed GD, antithyroid drugs for less than 3 months. Researchers made the TCR library from RNA that was extracted from PBMCs. Assembly of TCR beta libraries relied on iRepertoire HTBI primers together with Arm-PCR of CDR3 regions. Each CDR3 protein is one row after TCRdb ran MiXCR on the multiplex PCR reads. The sample lists 400,000 to 500,000 distinct CDR3 sequences, more than 12% occurring once. The data also belong to a second study, concerning T cells in Graves' hyperthyroidism and ophthalmopathy.

The input for sequencing was peripheral blood mononuclear cells (PBMCs), taken at new diagnosis, from a patient treated with antithyroid drugs. All receptors come from a woman aged 25-40 years with Graves disease.

This clonotype was observed at least ten times. The V call is TRBV6-2 or TRBV6-3, the J call TRBJ2-1; 8 bases align to TRBD1. CDR3 size: 14 residues. From germline, CDR1 is MNHEY and CDR2 SVGEGT. The V and J ends lost 5 bases and 0 bases, in that order; junction bases with no gene match: 0. The CDR3 here is CASSTGGSYNEQFF. The CDR3, as DNA: TGTGCCAGCAGTACAGGGGGCTCCTACAATGAGCAGTTCTTC.

This clonotype occurred a few times. Germline is not matched at one junction end, which may reflect a read error. V is TRBV12-3 or TRBV12-4 and J is TRBJ2-4; D unclear. The CDR3 extends over 13 amino acids. CDR3 coding DNA: TGTGCCAGCAGTTTTCCAGCCCAAAACATTCAGTACTTC. It codes for CASSFPAQNIQYF.

The chain combines TRBV5-6 with TRBJ2-5; possibly TRBD2 for D (5 bases). Trimming removed 7 bases at V and 10 bases at J, with 17 bases between. There are 12 residues in the CDR3. Per germline, CDR1 SGHDT and CDR2 YYEEEE. This CDR3 is CASGTGRVDQYF. In DNA, the CDR3 is TGTGCCAGCGGCACCGGGCGGGTTGACCAGTACTTC.

This clonotype was counted at least ten times. The chain recombines TRBV6-2 or TRBV6-3 with TRBJ2-7, with 13 bases fitting TRBD2. V was clipped by 8 bases and J by 7 bases; unmatched bases: 14. There are 16 residues in the CDR3. The germline CDR1 and CDR2 sequences are MNHEY and SVGEGT. The CDR3, as DNA: TGTGCCAGCCGGGTAAGACTAGCGGGAGGCATTTGGGAGCAGTACTTC. Encoded protein: CASRVRLAGGIWEQYF.

This clonotype was recorded at least ten times. V and J are TRBV12-3 or TRBV12-4 and TRBJ2-1; possibly TRBD2 for D (6 bases). The CDR3 has 12 residues. Trimming removed 5 bases from V and 13 bases from J, with 15 bases in between. In DNA, the CDR3 is TGTGCCAGCAGTCGGAGGGAGGACCTTCAGTTCTTC. This gives the protein CASSRREDLQFF.

This clonotype was detected many times. V and J are TRBV6-2 or TRBV6-3 and TRBJ2-2, with D unclear. Trimming removed 4 bases from V and 3 bases from J, with 6 bases in between. Germline V gene sequence: CDR1 MNHEY, CDR2 SVGEGT. The CDR3 contains 13 residues. CDR3 residues: CASSFKHTGELFF. The DNA of the CDR3 is TGTGCCAGCAGTTTCAAACACACCGGGGAGCTGTTTTTT.

This clonotype has ten or more counts. The chain uses TRBV7-9 and TRBJ1-1, with 11 bases aligning to TRBD1. V lost 4 bases, J lost 11 bases, and 15 bases stayed unmatched. The CDR3 covers 16 residues. Germline V gene lookup returns CDR1 SEHNR and CDR2 FQNEAQ (reference sequence). The CDR3 region has the DNA TGTGCCAGCAGCTCGGACAGGGGGCCGACCAGATTCGGGGCTTTCTTT. Amino acids: CASSSDRGPTRFGAFF. Based on the CDR3 plus reference TRBV7-9 and TRBJ1-1, the full variable domain is DTGVSQNPRHKITKRGQNVTFRCDPISEHNRLYWYRQTLGQGPEFLTYFQNEAQLEKSRLLSDRFSAERPKGSFSTLEIQRTEQGDSAMYLCASSSDRGPTRFGAFFGQGTRLTVV.

J is TRBJ1-5 and V is TRBV6-5; D may be TRBD1 (6 bases). The CDR3 has 13 amino acids. Deletions cut 2 bases from V and 7 bases from J, with 9 bases between. From germline, CDR1 is MNHEY and CDR2 SVGAGI. The CDR3 DNA reads as TGTGCCAGCAGTTACCACAGGGACCAGCCCCAGCATTTT. This codes for CASSYHRDQPQHF.

This clonotype was counted ten times or more. The chain carries TRBV11-2 and TRBJ2-1; TRBD2 is a possible D gene (6 bases). Germline-derived CDR1 and CDR2 are SGHAT and FQNNGV. V lost 6 bases and J 3 bases, leaving 18 bases between the germline ends. The CDR3 is 16 amino acids. The CDR3 bases are TGTGCCAGCAGGGTACCGGGGCTAGCGTTCTACAATGAGCAGTTCTTC. Translation: CASRVPGLAFYNEQFF. Based on the CDR3 plus reference TRBV11-2 and TRBJ2-1, the full variable domain is EAGVAQSPRYKIIEKRQSVAFWCNPISGHATLYWYQQILGQGPKLLIQFQNNGVVDDSQLPKDRFSAERLKGVDSTLKIQPAKLEDSAVYLCASRVPGLAFYNEQFFGPGTRLTVL.

The chain carries TRBV24-1 and TRBJ1-1; 7 bases map to TRBD1. There are 15 residues in the CDR3. CDR1 is KGHDR and CDR2 is SFDVKD in the germline V gene. With 5 bases clipped from V and 2 bases from J, the junction kept 7 bases outside the gene matches. The CDR3 region has the DNA TGTGCCACCAGTGCTGCCGGGACAGTTAACACTGAAGCTTTCTTT. As protein: CATSAAGTVNTEAFF.

This clonotype was found many times. This chain connects TRBV6-5 to TRBJ2-1; D unclear. In germline, CDR1 is MNHEY, CDR2 SVGAGI. V lost 0 bases and J 2 bases, leaving 8 bases between the germline ends. The CDR3 covers 15 residues. CDR3 DNA sequence: TGTGCCAGCAGTTACTCGGAAGGGCCCTACAATGAGCAGTTCTTC. It codes for CASSYSEGPYNEQFF.